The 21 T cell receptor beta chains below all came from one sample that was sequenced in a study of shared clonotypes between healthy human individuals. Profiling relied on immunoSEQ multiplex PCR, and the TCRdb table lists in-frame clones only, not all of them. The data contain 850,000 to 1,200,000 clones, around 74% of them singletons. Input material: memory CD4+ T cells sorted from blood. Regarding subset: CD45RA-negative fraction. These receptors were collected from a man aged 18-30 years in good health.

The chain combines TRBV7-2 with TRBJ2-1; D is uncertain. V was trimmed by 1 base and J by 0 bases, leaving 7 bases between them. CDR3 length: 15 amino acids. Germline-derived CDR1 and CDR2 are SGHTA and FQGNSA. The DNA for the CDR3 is TGTGCCAGCAGCTTAGATAGATACTCCTACAATGAGCAGTTCTTC. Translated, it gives CASSLDRYSYNEQFF.

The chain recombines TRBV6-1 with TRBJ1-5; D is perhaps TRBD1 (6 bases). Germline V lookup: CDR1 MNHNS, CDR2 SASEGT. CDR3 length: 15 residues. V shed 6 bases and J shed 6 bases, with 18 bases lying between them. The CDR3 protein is CASSGADAGAQPQHF. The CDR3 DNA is TGTGCCAGCAGCGGAGCTGATGCAGGGGCTCAGCCCCAGCATTTT.

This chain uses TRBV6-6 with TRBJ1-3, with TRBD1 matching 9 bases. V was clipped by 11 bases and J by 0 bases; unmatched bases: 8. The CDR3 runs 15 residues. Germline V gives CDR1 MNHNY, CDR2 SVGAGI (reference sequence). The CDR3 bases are TGTGCCGTTAGGGGACAGGGCGTCTCTGGAAACACCATATATTTT. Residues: CAVRGQGVSGNTIYF.

CDR3 sequence reads: CASSEFGGRSEKLFF. CDR3 bases: TGTGCCAGCAGTGAATTCGGCGGACGATCCGAAAAACTGTTTTTT. The rearrangement joins TRBV25-1 to TRBJ1-4; unclear D gene. The CDR3 covers 15 residues. Trimming removed 1 base from V and 8 bases from J, with 14 bases in between. Germline V gene sequence: CDR1 MGHDK, CDR2 SYGVNS.

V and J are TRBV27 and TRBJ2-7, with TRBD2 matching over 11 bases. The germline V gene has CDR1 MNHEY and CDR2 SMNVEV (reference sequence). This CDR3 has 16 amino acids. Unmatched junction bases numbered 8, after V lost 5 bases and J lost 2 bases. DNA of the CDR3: TGTGCCAGCAGTCCCGGACTAGCGGGCCATACCTACGAGCAGTACTTC. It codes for CASSPGLAGHTYEQYF.

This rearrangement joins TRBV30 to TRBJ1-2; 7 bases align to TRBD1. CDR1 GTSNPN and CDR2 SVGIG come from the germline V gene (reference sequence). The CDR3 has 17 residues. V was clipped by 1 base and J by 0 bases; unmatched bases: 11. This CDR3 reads CAWSGPHQGEANYGYTF. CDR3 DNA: TGTGCCTGGAGTGGCCCCCACCAGGGGGAAGCTAACTATGGCTACACCTTC.

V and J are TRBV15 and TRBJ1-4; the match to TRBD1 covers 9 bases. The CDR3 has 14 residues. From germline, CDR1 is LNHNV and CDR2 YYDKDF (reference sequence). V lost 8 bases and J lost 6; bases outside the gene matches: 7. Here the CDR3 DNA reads TGTGCCACCGGCCCAGGGACAGGGTATGAAAAACTGTTTTTT. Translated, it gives CATGPGTGYEKLFF.

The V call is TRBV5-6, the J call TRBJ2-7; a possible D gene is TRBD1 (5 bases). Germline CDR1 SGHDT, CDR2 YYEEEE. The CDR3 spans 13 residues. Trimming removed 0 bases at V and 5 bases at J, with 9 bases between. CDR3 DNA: TGTGCCAGCAGCTTGGCAGGGATCAACGAGCAGTACTTC. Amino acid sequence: CASSLAGINEQYF.

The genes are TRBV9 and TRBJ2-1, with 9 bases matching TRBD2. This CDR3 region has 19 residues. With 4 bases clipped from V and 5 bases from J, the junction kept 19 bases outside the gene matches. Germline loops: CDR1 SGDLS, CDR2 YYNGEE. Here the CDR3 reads CASSPTPGRLAENHNEQFF. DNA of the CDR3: TGTGCCAGCAGCCCTACCCCTGGGAGACTAGCGGAGAACCACAATGAGCAGTTCTTC.

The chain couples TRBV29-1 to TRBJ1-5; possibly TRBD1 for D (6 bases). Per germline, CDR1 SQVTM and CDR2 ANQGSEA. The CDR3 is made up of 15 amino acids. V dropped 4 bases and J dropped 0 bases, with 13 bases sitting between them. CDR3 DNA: TGCAGCGTTGTGGAAGGAGGGGGTAGCAATCAGCCCCAGCATTTT. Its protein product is CSVVEGGGSNQPQHF.

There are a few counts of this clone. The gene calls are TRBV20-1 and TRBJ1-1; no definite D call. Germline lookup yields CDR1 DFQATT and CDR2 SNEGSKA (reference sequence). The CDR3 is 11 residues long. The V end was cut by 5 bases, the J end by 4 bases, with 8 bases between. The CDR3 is CSAPYGTEAFF. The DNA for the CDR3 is TGCAGTGCTCCCTATGGCACTGAAGCTTTCTTT.

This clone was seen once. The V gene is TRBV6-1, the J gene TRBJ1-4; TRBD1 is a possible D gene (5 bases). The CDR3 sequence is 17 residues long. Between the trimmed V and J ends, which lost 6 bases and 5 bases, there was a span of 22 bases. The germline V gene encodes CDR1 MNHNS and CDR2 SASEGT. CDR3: CASRELGGWTANEKLFF. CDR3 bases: TGTGCCAGCAGGGAACTTGGGGGATGGACTGCAAATGAAAAACTGTTTTTT.

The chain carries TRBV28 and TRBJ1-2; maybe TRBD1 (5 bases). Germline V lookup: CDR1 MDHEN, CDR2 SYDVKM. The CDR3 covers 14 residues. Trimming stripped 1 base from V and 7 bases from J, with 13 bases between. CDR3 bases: TGTGCCAGCAGTTTATCAGGGACCAGGAGTGGCTACACCTTC. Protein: CASSLSGTRSGYTF.

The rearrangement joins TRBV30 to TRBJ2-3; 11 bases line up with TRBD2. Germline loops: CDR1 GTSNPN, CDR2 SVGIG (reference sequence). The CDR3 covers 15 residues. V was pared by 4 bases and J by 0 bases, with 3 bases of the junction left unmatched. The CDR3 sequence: CAWTLAGGSTDTQYF. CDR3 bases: TGTGCCTGGACCCTAGCGGGGGGAAGCACAGATACGCAGTATTTT. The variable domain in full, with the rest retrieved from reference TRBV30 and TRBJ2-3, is SQTIHQWPATLVQPVGSPLSLECTVEGTSNPNLYWYRQAAGRGLQLLFYSVGIGQISSEVPQNLSASRPQDRQFILSSKKLLLSDSGFYLCAWTLAGGSTDTQYFGPGTRLTVL.

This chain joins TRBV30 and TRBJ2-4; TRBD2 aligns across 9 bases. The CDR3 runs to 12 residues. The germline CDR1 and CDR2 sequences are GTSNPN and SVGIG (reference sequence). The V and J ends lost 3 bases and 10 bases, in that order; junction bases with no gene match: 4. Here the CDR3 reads CAWSGLANIQYF. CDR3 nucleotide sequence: TGTGCCTGGAGCGGACTAGCGAATATTCAGTACTTC.

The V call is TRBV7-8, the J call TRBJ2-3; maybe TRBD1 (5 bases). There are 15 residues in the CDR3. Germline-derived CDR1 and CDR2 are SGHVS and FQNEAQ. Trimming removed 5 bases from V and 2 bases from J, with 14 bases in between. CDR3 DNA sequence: TGTGCCAGCAGCATCCAGTCAGGGCCCACAGATACGCAGTATTTT. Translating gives CASSIQSGPTDTQYF. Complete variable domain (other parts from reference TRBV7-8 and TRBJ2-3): GAGVSQSPRYKVAKRGQDVALRCDPISGHVSLFWYQQALGQGPEFLTYFQNEAQLDKSGLPSDRFFAERPEGSVSTLKIQRTQQEDSAVYLCASSIQSGPTDTQYFGPGTRLTVL.

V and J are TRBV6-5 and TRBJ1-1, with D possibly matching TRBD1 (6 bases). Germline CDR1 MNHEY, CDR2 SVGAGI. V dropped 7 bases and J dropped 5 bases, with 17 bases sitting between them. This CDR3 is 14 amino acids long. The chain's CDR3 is CASTLAQGWTEAFF. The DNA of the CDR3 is TGTGCCAGCACCCTGGCCCAGGGGTGGACTGAAGCTTTCTTT.

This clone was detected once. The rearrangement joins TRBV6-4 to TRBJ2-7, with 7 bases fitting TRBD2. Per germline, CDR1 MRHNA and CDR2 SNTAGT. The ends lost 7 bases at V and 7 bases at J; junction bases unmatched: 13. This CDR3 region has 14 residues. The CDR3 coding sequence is TGTGCCAGCAAGGCCCAGGGAGGGTTTGGGGAGCAGTACTTC. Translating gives CASKAQGGFGEQYF.

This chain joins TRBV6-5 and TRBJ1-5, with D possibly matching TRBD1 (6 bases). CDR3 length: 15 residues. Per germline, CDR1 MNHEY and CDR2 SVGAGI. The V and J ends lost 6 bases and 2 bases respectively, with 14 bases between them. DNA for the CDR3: TGTGCCAGCAGCACAAGGGGGGGTGGCAATCAGCCCCAGCATTTT. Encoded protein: CASSTRGGGNQPQHF.

CDR3 DNA sequence: TGTGCCAGCAGCTCGGAGGGGAGAGGGGGGGCCAGCGAGACCCAGTACTTC. Its protein product is CASSSEGRGGASETQYF. J is TRBJ2-5 and V is TRBV5-4, with TRBD2 as a possible D gene (7 bases). The CDR3 loop spans 17 amino acids. CDR1 is SGHNT, CDR2 YYREEE, per germline (reference sequence). V was pared by 3 bases and J by 5 bases, with 23 bases between.

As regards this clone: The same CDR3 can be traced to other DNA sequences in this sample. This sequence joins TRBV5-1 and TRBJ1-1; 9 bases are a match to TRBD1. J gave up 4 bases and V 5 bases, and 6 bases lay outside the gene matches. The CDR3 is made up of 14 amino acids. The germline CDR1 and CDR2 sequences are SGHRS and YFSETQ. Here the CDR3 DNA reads TGCGCCAGCAGTGGACAGGGGCTGGGCACTGAAGCTTTCTTT. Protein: CASSGQGLGTEAFF. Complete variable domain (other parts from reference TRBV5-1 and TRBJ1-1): KAGVTQTPRYLIKTRGQQVTLSCSPISGHRSVSWYQQTPGQGLQFLFEYFSETQRNKGNFPGRFSGRQFSNSRSEMNVSTLELGDSALYLCASSGQGLGTEAFFGQGTRLTVV.